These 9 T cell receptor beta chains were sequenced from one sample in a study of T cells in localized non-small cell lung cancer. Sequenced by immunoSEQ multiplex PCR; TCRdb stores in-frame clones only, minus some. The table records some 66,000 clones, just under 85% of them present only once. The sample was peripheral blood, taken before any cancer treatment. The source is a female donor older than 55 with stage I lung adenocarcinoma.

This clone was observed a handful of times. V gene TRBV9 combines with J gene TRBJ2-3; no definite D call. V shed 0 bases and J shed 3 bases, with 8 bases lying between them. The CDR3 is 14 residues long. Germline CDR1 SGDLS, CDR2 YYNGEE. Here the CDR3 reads CASSVGGLTDTQYF. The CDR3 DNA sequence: TGTGCCAGCAGCGTAGGTGGTTTGACAGATACGCAGTATTTT.

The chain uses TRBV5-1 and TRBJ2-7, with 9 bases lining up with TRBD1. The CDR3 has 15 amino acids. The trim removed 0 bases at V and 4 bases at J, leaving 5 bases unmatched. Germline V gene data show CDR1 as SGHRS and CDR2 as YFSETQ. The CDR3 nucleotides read TGCGCCAGCAGCTTGGAGGGACAGGGCCCATACGAGCAGTACTTC. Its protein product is CASSLEGQGPYEQYF.

The chain's CDR3 is CASSPGTGHNYGYTF. CDR3 nucleotide sequence: TGTGCCAGCTCACCAGGGACAGGCCATAACTATGGCTACACCTTC. This sequence joins TRBV18 and TRBJ1-2; 8 bases match TRBD1. Losses at the gene ends were 2 bases for V and 1 base for J; bases not matched to a gene: 3. The CDR3 length is 15 residues. CDR1 is KGHSH, CDR2 LQKENI, per germline. The whole variable domain, filled in from reference TRBV18 and TRBJ1-2, reads NAGVMQNPRHLVRRRGQEARLRCSPMKGHSHVYWYRQLPEEGLKFMVYLQKENIIDESGMPKERFSAEFPKEGPSILRIQQVVRGDSAAYFCASSPGTGHNYGYTFGSGTRLTVV.

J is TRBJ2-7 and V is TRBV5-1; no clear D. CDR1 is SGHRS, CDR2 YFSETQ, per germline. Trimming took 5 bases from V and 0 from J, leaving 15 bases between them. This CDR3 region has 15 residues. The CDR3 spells CASSELWQSSYEQYF. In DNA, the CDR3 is TGCGCCAGCAGTGAGCTTTGGCAGAGCTCCTACGAGCAGTACTTC.

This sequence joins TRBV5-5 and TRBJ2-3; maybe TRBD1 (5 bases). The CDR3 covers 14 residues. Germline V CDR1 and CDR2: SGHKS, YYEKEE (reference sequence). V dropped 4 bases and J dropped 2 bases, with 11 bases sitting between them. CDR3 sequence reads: CASSADTFTDTQYF. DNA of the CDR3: TGTGCCAGCAGCGCGGACACATTCACAGATACGCAGTATTTT. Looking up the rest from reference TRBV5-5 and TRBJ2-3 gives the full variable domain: DAGVTQSPTHLIKTRGQQVTLRCSPISGHKSVSWYQQVLGQGPQFIFQYYEKEERGRGNFPDRFSARQFPNYSSELNVNALLLGDSALYLCASSADTFTDTQYFGPGTRLTVL.

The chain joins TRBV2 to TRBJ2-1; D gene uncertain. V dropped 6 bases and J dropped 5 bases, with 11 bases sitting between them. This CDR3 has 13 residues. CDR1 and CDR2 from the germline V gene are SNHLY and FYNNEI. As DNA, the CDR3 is TGTGCCAGCAGCTCCGCAGACCACAATGAGCAGTTCTTC. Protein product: CASSSADHNEQFF.

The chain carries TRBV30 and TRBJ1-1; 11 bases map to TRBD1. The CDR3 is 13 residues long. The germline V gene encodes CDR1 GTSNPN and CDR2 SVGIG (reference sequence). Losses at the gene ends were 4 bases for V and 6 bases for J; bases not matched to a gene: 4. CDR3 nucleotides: TGTGCCTGGAAGGGGACAGGGGGATCTGAAGCTTTCTTT. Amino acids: CAWKGTGGSEAFF.

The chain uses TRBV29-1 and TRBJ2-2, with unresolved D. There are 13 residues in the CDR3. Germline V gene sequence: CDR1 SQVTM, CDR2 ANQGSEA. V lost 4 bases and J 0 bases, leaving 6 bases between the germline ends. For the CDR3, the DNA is TGCAGCGTTGTATCGACGAACACCGGGGAGCTGTTTTTT. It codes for CSVVSTNTGELFF.

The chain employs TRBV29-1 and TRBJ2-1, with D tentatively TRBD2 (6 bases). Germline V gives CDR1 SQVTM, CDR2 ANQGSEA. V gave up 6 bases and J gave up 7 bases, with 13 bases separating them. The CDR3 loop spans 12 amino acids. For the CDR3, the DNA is TGCAGCGTGGACCCTCGGGGGAATGAGCAGTTCTTC. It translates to CSVDPRGNEQFF.